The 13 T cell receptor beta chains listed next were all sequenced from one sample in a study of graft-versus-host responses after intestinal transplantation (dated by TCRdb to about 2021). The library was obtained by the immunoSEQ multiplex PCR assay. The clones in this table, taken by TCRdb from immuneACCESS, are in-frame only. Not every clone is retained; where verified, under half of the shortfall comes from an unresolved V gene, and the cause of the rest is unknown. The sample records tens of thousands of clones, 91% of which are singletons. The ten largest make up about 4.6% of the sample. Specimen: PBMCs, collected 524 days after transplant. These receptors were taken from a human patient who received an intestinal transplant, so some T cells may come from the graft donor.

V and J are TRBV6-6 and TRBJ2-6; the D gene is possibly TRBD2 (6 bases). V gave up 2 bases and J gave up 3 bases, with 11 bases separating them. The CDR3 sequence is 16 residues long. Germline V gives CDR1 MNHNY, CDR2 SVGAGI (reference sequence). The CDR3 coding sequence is TGTGCCAGCAGTTACGAGGTGGGGGGTGGGGCCAACGTCCTGACTTTC. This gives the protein CASSYEVGGGANVLTF.

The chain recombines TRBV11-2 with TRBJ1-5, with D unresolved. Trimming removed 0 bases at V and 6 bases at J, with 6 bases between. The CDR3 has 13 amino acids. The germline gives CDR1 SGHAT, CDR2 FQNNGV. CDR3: CASSLDPSQPQHF. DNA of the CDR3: TGTGCCAGCAGCTTAGATCCCAGTCAGCCCCAGCATTTT.

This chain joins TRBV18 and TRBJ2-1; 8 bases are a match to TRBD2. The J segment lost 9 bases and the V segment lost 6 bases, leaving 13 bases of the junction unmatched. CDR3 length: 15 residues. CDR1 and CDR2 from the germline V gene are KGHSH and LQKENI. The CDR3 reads CASSPEPRGLGEQFF. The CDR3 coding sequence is TGTGCCAGCTCGCCTGAACCGCGGGGACTAGGTGAGCAGTTCTTC.

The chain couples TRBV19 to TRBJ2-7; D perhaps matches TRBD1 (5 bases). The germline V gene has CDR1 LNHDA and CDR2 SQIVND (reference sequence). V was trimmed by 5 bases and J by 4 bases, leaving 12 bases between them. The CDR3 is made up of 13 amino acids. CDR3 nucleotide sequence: TGTGCCAGTAGTTGGTCAGGGTCTTACGAGCAGTACTTC. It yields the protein CASSWSGSYEQYF.

In nucleotides, the CDR3 is TGCGCCAGCAGCTACCGGGACGGACCCTACAATGAGCAGTTCTTC. It is translated as CASSYRDGPYNEQFF. This chain connects TRBV5-1 to TRBJ2-1, with D possibly called TRBD1 or TRBD2 (5 bases each). The germline CDR1 and CDR2 sequences are SGHRS and YFSETQ. V lost 3 bases and J 2 bases, leaving 12 bases between the germline ends. CDR3 length equals 15 residues.

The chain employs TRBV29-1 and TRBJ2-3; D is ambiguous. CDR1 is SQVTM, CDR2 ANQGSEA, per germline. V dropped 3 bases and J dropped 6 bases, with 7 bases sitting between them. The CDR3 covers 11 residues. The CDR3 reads CSVEVGDTQYF. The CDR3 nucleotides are TGCAGCGTTGAGGTGGGGGATACGCAGTATTTT.

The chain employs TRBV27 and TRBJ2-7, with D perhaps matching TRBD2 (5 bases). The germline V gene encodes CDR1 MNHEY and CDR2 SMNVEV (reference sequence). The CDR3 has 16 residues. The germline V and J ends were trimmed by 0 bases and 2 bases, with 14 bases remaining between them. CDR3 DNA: TGTGCCAGCAGTTTATCTCCAGGACTGGCTACCTACGAGCAGTACTTC. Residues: CASSLSPGLATYEQYF.

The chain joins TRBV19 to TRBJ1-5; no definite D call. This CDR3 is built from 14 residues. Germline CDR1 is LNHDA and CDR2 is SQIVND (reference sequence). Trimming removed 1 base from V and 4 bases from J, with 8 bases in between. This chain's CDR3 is CASSIVSTNQPQHF. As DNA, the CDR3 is TGTGCCAGTAGTATAGTCTCGACAAATCAGCCCCAGCATTTT.

CDR3 bases: TGTGCCAGCAGCCCTGGGGGCGGCACAGATACGCAGTATTTT. Residues: CASSPGGGTDTQYF. The chain combines TRBV7-3 with TRBJ2-3; D possibly corresponds to TRBD1 (6 bases). CDR1 is SGHTA and CDR2 is FQGTGA in the germline V gene. Trimming removed 5 bases from V and 1 base from J, with 10 bases in between. CDR3 length equals 14 residues. Combining the CDR3 with reference TRBV7-3 and TRBJ2-3 gives the whole variable domain GAGVSQTPSNKVTEKGKYVELRCDPISGHTALYWYRQSLGQGPEFLIYFQGTGAADDSGLPNDRFFAVRPEGSVSTLKIQRTERGDSAVYLCASSPGGGTDTQYFGPGTRLTVL.

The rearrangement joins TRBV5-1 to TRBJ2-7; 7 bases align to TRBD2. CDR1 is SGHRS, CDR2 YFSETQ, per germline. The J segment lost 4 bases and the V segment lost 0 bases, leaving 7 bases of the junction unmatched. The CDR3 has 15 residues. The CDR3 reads CASSLGGSGLYEQYF. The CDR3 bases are TGCGCCAGCAGCTTGGGAGGTAGCGGGCTTTACGAGCAGTACTTC.

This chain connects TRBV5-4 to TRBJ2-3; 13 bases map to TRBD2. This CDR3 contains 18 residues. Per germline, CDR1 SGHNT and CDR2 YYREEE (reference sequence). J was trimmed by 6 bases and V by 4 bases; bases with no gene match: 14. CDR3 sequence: CASSGRTSGGLASDTQYF. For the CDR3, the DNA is TGTGCCAGCAGCGGAAGGACTAGCGGGGGACTAGCTTCGGATACGCAGTATTTT.

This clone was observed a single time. This CDR3 is CASSSGTPYEQYF. The CDR3 DNA sequence: TGTGCCAGCAGCTCAGGGACGCCCTACGAGCAGTACTTC. This chain connects TRBV6-6 to TRBJ2-7, with D perhaps TRBD1 or TRBD2 (5 bases each). From germline, CDR1 is MNHNY and CDR2 SVGAGI (reference sequence). V was clipped by 6 bases and J by 2 bases, with 11 bases between them. There are 13 residues in the CDR3.

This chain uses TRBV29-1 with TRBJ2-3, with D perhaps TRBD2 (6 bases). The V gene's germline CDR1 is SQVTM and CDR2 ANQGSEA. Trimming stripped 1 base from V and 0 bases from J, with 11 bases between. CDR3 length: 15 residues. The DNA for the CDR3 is TGCAGCGTTGAAGTAATAGCGGATAGCACAGATACGCAGTATTTT. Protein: CSVEVIADSTDTQYF.